The 6 T cell receptor beta chains below come from one sample, sequenced in a study of cytomegalovirus exposure and HLA in healthy donors. PCR used 60 Vbeta primers and 13 Jbeta primers. Sequencing was performed with immunoSEQ multiplex PCR; in TCRdb, only in-frame clones are kept and a portion is missing. This table has some 150,000 clones, about 83% appearing once. The specimen sequenced was PBMCs. The origin of the receptors is a woman aged 30 to 39 in good health and CMV-seronegative.

The chain has TRBV27 and TRBJ2-3; D unresolved. The germline V gene encodes CDR1 MNHEY and CDR2 SMNVEV (reference sequence). The CDR3 has 13 amino acids. Trimming took off 5 bases at V and 0 bases at J, with 6 bases between the two ends. The CDR3 nucleotides read TGTGCCAGCAGTGTCATTAGCACAGATACGCAGTATTTT. Protein product: CASSVISTDTQYF.

The rearrangement joins TRBV6-6 to TRBJ2-4, with D hard to call. The CDR3 sequence is 16 residues long. From germline, CDR1 is MNHNY and CDR2 SVGAGI (reference sequence). V lost 0 bases and J lost 0, with 9 bases in between. CDR3 nucleotide sequence: TGTGCCAGCAGTTACTCCTACGGTTTAGCCAAAAACATTCAGTACTTC. Amino acids: CASSYSYGLAKNIQYF.

This clone was recorded a few times. The rearrangement links TRBV7-2 to TRBJ2-3; TRBD1 aligns across 12 bases. Trimming took 1 base from V and 8 from J; bases not matched to a gene: 13. CDR3 length: 18 residues. The germline V gene encodes CDR1 SGHTA and CDR2 FQGNSA. The CDR3 coding sequence is TGTGCCAGCAGCTTAGGGGGTAGCCCGGGACAGGGGGCAGGTACGCAGTATTTT. It yields the protein CASSLGGSPGQGAGTQYF.

The genes are TRBV4-3 and TRBJ1-2; 9 bases are a match to TRBD1. The V gene end was trimmed by 0 bases and the J gene end by 5 bases; junction bases not matched to a gene: 7. This CDR3 spans 16 amino acids. CDR1 is LGHNA and CDR2 is YSLEER in the germline V gene. CDR3 sequence (DNA): TGCGCCAGCAGCCAAGAGGTGGGACAGGGCAGATATGGCTACACCTTC. Its translation is CASSQEVGQGRYGYTF.

The chain joins TRBV28 to TRBJ1-2; 8 bases are a match to TRBD1. The germline CDR1 and CDR2 sequences are MDHEN and SYDVKM. The CDR3 spans 14 residues. Germline trimming cut 4 bases from V and 2 bases from J; bases unmatched to any gene: 3. CDR3 in amino acids: CASSSGGRNYGYTF. The CDR3 DNA reads TGTGCCAGCAGTTCAGGGGGCCGAAACTATGGCTACACCTTC.

The chain combines TRBV19 with TRBJ2-7; 7 bases fit TRBD2. Germline CDR1 is LNHDA and CDR2 is SQIVND (reference sequence). V lost 1 base and J lost 1; bases outside the gene matches: 4. This CDR3 has 15 amino acids. This CDR3 is CASSIGASGSYEQYF. Here the CDR3 DNA reads TGTGCCAGTAGTATAGGGGCTAGCGGATCCTACGAGCAGTACTTC.